Below, 11 T cell receptor beta chains from the same sample are listed, as sequenced in a study of CD8 T cells in Susac syndrome. The RNA, roughly 0.45 to 1 ug, was put through reverse transcription using random hexamers. MiXCR, run by TCRdb on the immunoSEQ multiplex PCR reads, gives a single entry per CDR3 protein. The top ten hold approximately 0.1% of the sample, which has roughly 250,000 distinct CDR3 sequences, almost 97% seen once. Sequencing used CD4+ T cells from PBMCs. These receptors originate from a human donor with Susac syndrome.

The CDR3, as DNA: TGTGCCAGCAGCTTCACGGGGGCCGGTGGCTACACCTTC. Residues: CASSFTGAGGYTF. This chain uses TRBV7-9 with TRBJ1-2; a possible D gene is TRBD1 (6 bases). The CDR3 has 13 residues. Trimming stripped 3 bases from V and 7 bases from J, with 12 bases between. Germline values: CDR1 SEHNR, CDR2 FQNEAQ (reference sequence).

V is TRBV30 and J is TRBJ2-1; 8 bases fit TRBD2. V shed 4 bases, J shed 7 bases, and the junction held 6 bases outside the gene matches. Germline V gives CDR1 GTSNPN, CDR2 SVGIG (reference sequence). The CDR3 sequence is 13 residues long. The CDR3 sequence is CAWNGRASNEQFF. The CDR3 region has the DNA TGTGCCTGGAACGGGAGGGCCTCGAATGAGCAGTTCTTC.

The chain recombines TRBV19 with TRBJ1-1, with D hard to call. With 6 bases removed from V and 3 bases from J, the gap between germline ends came to 8 bases. The V gene's germline CDR1 is LNHDA and CDR2 SQIVND (reference sequence). The CDR3 sequence is 12 residues long. The CDR3: CASRGLYTEAFF. CDR3 DNA sequence: TGTGCCAGTAGAGGGTTATACACTGAAGCTTTCTTT.

V is TRBV9 and J is TRBJ2-3; tentatively, D is TRBD2 (6 bases). Germline CDR1 reads SGDLS; CDR2 reads YYNGEE. Trimming removed 0 bases from V and 4 bases from J, with 12 bases in between. The CDR3 extends over 15 amino acids. CDR3 region: CASSVGSGGADTQYF. DNA for the CDR3: TGTGCCAGCAGCGTAGGAAGCGGAGGGGCAGATACGCAGTATTTT.

In its sample, this clonotype was seen once. This chain connects TRBV29-1 to TRBJ1-1; D call uncertain. V lost 8 bases, J lost 6 bases, and 19 bases lay in between. Germline loops: CDR1 SQVTM, CDR2 ANQGSEA. The CDR3 covers 13 residues. The CDR3 here is CSTDGHREAEAFF. The DNA of the CDR3 is TGCAGCACTGACGGCCACCGGGAGGCTGAAGCTTTCTTT.

This sequence joins TRBV5-1 and TRBJ2-1, with 8 nucleotides matching TRBD2. The CDR3 length is 12 residues. Germline loops: CDR1 SGHRS, CDR2 YFSETQ. The ends lost 4 bases at V and 10 bases at J; junction bases unmatched: 4. CDR3 region: CASSQGLDEQFF. The CDR3 DNA reads as TGCGCCAGCAGCCAGGGACTAGACGAGCAGTTCTTC.

The chain employs TRBV24-1 and TRBJ2-5, with 9 bases aligning to TRBD2. The germline V gene encodes CDR1 KGHDR and CDR2 SFDVKD. The length of the CDR3 is 13 residues. J was trimmed by 3 bases and V by 7 bases; bases with no gene match: 2. CDR3 sequence reads: CATSLAGEETQYF. The CDR3, as DNA: TGTGCCACCAGCTTAGCGGGAGAAGAGACCCAGTACTTC.

This chain uses TRBV3-1 with TRBJ2-1; no definite D call. This CDR3 region has 11 residues. Germline CDR1 and CDR2: LGHDT and YNNKEL (reference sequence). Trimming took 2 bases from V and 8 from J, leaving 4 bases between them. The CDR3 coding sequence is TGTGCCAGCAGCCAACTTGATGAGCAGTTCTTC. Protein product: CASSQLDEQFF.

The chain uses TRBV3-1 and TRBJ2-3; tentative D call: TRBD1 (5 bases). In germline, CDR1 is LGHDT, CDR2 YNNKEL (reference sequence). The CDR3 totals 16 residues. The V gene lost 1 base and the J gene lost 5 bases, with 16 bases spanning the gap. The CDR3 nucleotides read TGTGCCAGCAGCCAAGGGACACCTAAGTGGGGAGATACGCAGTATTTT. Encoded protein: CASSQGTPKWGDTQYF.

The rearrangement joins TRBV18 to TRBJ2-6, with 7 nucleotides matching TRBD1. With 9 bases clipped from V and 2 bases from J, the junction kept 4 bases outside the gene matches. This CDR3 region has 14 residues. Germline V CDR1 and CDR2: KGHSH, LQKENI. CDR3 region: CASRTGAGANVLTF. CDR3 in DNA: TGTGCCAGTCGCACAGGGGCTGGGGCCAACGTCCTGACTTTC. The entire variable domain, with the rest obtained from reference TRBV18 and TRBJ2-6, is as follows: NAGVMQNPRHLVRRRGQEARLRCSPMKGHSHVYWYRQLPEEGLKFMVYLQKENIIDESGMPKERFSAEFPKEGPSILRIQQVVRGDSAAYFCASRTGAGANVLTFGAGSRLTVL.

The chain couples TRBV7-3 to TRBJ2-7; D is undetermined. In germline, CDR1 is SGHTA, CDR2 FQGTGA. Trimming shortened V by 1 base and J by 5 bases, and 9 bases separated the two germline ends. This CDR3 has 13 residues. CDR3 in DNA: TGTGCCAGCAGCTTAATTTCTTTGGACGAGCAGTACTTC. Its translation: CASSLISLDEQYF.